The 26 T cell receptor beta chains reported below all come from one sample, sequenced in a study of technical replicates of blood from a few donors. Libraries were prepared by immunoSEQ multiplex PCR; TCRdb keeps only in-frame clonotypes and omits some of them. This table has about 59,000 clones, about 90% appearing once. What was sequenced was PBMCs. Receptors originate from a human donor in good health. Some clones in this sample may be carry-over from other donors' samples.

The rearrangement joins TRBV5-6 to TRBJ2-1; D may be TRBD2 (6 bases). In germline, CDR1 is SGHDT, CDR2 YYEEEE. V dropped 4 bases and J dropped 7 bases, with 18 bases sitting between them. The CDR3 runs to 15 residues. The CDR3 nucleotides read TGTGCCAGCAGCCCCGCCCTGACTAGACAGAATGAGCAGTTCTTC. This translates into CASSPALTRQNEQFF.

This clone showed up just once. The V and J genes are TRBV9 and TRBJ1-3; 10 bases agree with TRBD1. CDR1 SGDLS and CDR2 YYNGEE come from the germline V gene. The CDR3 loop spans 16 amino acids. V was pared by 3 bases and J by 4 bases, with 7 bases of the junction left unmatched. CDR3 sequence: CASSGTTGGIGNTIYF. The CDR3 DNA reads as TGTGCCAGCAGCGGAACGACAGGGGGCATAGGAAACACCATATATTTT.

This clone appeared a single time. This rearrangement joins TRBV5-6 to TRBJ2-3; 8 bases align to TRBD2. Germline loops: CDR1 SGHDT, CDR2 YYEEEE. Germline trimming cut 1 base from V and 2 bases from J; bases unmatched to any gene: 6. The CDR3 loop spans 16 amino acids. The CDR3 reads CASSLSRTSNTDTQYF. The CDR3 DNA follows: TGTGCCAGCAGCTTGTCCCGGACTAGCAACACAGATACGCAGTATTTT. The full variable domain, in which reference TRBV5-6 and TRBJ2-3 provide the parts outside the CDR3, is DAGVTQSPTHLIKTRGQQVTLRCSPKSGHDTVSWYQQALGQGPQFIFQYYEEEERQRGNFPDRFSGHQFPNYSSELNVNALLLGDSALYLCASSLSRTSNTDTQYFGPGTRLTVL.

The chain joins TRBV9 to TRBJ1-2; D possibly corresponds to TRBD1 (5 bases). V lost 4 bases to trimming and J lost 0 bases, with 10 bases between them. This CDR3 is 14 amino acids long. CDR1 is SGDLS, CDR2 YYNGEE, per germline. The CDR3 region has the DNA TGTGCCAGCAGCTCCGACAGTCCTAACTATGGCTACACCTTC. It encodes CASSSDSPNYGYTF. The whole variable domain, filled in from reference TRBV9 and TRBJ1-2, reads DSGVTQTPKHLITATGQRVTLRCSPRSGDLSVYWYQQSLDQGLQFLIQYYNGEERAKGNILERFSAQQFPDLHSELNLSSLELGDSALYFCASSSDSPNYGYTFGSGTRLTVV.

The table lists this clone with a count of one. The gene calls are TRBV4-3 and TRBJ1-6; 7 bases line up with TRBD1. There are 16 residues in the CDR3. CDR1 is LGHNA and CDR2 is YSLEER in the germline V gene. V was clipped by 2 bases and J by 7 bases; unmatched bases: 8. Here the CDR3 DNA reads TGCGCCAGCAGCCAACACGGGGACAGCCTCAATTCACCCCTCCACTTT. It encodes CASSQHGDSLNSPLHF.

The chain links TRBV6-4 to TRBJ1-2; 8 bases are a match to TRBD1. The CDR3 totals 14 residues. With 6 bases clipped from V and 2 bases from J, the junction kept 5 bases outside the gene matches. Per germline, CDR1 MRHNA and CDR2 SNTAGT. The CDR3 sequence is CASSPGQANYGYTF. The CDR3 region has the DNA TGTGCCAGCAGCCCGGGACAGGCAAACTATGGCTACACCTTC.

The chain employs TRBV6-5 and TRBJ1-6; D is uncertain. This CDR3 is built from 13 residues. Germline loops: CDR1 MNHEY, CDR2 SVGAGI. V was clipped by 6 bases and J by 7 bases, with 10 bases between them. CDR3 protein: CASRETGNSPLHF. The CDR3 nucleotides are TGTGCCAGCAGGGAGACGGGAAATTCACCCCTCCACTTT.

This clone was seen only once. CDR3 in DNA: TGTGCCAGCTCACTCCCGGGACAGTACTACGAGCAGTACTTC. It encodes CASSLPGQYYEQYF. V and J are TRBV18 and TRBJ2-7; 7 bases are a match to TRBD1. The germline CDR1 and CDR2 sequences are KGHSH and LQKENI. The CDR3 contains 14 residues. V lost 4 bases to trimming and J lost 3 bases; unmatched junction nucleotides: 6.

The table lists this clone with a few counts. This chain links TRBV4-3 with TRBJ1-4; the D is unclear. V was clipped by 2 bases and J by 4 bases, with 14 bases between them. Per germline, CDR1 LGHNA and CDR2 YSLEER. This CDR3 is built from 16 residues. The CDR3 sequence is CASSQSTNYYNEKLFF. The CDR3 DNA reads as TGCGCCAGCAGCCAATCAACAAACTACTATAATGAAAAACTGTTTTTT.

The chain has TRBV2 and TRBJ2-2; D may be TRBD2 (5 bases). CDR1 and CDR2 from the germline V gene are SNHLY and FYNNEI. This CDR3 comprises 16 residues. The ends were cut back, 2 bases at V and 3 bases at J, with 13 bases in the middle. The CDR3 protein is CASSEPLQDYTGELFF. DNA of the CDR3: TGTGCCAGCAGTGAACCCTTGCAGGACTACACCGGGGAGCTGTTTTTT.

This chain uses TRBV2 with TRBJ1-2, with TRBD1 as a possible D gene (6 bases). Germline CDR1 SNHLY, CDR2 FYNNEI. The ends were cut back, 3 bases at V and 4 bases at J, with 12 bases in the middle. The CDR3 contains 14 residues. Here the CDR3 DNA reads TGTGCCAGCAGTGATGACAGGTTCGGCTATGGCTACACCTTC. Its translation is CASSDDRFGYGYTF. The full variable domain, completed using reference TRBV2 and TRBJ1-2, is EPEVTQTPSHQVTQMGQEVILRCVPISNHLYFYWYRQILGQKVEFLVSFYNNEISEKSEIFDDQFSVERPDGSNFTLKIRSTKLEDSAMYFCASSDDRFGYGYTFGSGTRLTVV.

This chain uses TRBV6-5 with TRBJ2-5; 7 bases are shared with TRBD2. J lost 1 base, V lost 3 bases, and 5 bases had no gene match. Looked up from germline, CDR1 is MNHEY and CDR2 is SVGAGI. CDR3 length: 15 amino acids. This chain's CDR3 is CASSYLADRQETQYF. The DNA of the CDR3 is TGTGCCAGCAGTTATCTAGCGGACCGCCAAGAGACCCAGTACTTC.

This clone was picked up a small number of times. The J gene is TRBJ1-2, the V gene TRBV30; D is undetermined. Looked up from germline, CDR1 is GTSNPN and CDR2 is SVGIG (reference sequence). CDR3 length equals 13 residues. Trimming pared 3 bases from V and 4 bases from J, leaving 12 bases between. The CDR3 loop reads CAWRAGSSYGYTF. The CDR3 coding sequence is TGTGCCTGGAGAGCCGGGAGCAGCTATGGCTACACCTTC.

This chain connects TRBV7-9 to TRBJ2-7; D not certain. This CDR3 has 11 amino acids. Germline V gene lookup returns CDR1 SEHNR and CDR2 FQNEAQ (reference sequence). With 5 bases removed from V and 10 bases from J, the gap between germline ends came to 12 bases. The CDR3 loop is CASSRAEKQYF. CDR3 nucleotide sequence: TGTGCCAGCAGCAGAGCTGAAAAACAGTACTTC.

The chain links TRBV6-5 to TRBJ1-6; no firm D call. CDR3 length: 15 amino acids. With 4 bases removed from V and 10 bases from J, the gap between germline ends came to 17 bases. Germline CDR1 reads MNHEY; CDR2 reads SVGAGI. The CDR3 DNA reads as TGTGCCAGCAGTTGGAGCCTCGTAGGCACATCACCCCTCCACTTT. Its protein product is CASSWSLVGTSPLHF.

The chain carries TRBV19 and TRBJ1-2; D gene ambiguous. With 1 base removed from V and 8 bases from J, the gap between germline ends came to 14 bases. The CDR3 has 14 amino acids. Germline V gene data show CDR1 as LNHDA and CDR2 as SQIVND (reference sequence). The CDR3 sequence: CASSIGSDFGGYTF. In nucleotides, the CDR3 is TGTGCCAGTAGTATAGGTTCAGACTTCGGCGGCTACACCTTC.

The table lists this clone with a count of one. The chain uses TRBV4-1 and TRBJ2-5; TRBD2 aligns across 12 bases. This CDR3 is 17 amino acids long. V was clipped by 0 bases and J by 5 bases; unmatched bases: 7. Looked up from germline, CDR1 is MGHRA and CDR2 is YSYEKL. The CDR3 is CASSQDETSGGLETQYF. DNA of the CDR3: TGCGCCAGCAGCCAAGACGAGACTAGCGGGGGTTTGGAGACCCAGTACTTC.

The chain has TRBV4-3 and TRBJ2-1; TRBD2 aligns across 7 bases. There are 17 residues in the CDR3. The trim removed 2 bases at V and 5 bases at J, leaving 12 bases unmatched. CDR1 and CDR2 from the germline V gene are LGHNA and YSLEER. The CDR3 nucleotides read TGCGCCAGCAGCCAAACTAACATTCTAGCGGCGGACAATGAGCAGTTCTTC. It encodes CASSQTNILAADNEQFF.

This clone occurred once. The CDR3 region is CASSQDRFRETYGYTF. CDR3 in DNA: TGCGCCAGCAGCCAAGATCGGTTTAGGGAGACCTATGGCTACACCTTC. The chain employs TRBV4-3 and TRBJ1-2, with D uncertain. Germline V CDR1 and CDR2: LGHNA, YSLEER. This CDR3 spans 16 amino acids. Trimming stripped 0 bases from V and 4 bases from J, with 15 bases between.

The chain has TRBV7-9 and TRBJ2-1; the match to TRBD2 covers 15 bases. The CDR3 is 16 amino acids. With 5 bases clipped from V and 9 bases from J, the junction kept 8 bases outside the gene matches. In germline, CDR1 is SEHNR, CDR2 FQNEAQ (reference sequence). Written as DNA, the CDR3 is TGTGCCAGCAGCGCCACCGGGACTAGCGGGAGGAGTGAGCAGTTCTTC. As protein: CASSATGTSGRSEQFF.

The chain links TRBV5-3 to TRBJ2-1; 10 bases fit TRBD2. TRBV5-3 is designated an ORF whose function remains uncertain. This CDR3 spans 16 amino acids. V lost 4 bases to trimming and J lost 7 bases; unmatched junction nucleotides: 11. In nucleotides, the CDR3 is TGTGCCAGAAGCCATGGACTAGCGGAGGGATGGAATGAGCAGTTCTTC. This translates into CARSHGLAEGWNEQFF.

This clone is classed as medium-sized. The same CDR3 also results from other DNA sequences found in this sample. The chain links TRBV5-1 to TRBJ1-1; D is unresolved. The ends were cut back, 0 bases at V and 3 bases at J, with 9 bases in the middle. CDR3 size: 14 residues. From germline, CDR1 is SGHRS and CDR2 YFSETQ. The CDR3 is CASSLAGGYTEAFF. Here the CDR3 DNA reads TGCGCCAGCAGCTTGGCCGGCGGGTACACTGAAGCTTTCTTT.

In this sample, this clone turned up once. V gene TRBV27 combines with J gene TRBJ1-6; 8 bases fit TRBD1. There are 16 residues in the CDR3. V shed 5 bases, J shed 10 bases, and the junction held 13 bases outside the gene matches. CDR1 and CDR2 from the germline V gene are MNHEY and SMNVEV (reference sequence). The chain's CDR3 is CASSELAGQGFSPLHF. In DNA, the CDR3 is TGTGCCAGCAGTGAATTGGCCGGACAGGGATTCTCACCCCTCCACTTT.

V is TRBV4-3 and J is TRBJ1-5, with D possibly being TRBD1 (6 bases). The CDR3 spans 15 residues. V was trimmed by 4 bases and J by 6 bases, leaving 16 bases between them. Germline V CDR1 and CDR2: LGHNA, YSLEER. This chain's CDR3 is CASSPHTGMVQPQHF. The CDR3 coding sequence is TGCGCCAGCAGCCCCCATACAGGGATGGTTCAGCCCCAGCATTTT.

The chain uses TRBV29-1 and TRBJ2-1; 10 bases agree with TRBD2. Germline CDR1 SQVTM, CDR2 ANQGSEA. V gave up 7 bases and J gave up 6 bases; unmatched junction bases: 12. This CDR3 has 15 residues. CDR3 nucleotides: TGCAGCGGATCTAGCGGGAGTACTCTCCGCAATGAGCAGTTCTTC. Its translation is CSGSSGSTLRNEQFF.

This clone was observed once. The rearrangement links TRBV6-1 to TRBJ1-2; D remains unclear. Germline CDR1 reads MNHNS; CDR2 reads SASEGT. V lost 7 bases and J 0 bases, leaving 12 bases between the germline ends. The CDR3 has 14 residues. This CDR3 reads CASIPWSSNYGYTF. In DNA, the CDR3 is TGTGCCAGCATCCCTTGGAGTTCTAACTATGGCTACACCTTC.